The TCR beta chain described here comes from a study of cytomegalovirus exposure and HLA in healthy donors. Many counts were recorded for this clone. The CDR3 is 13 residues long. V lost 4 bases and J 7 bases, leaving 17 bases between the germline ends. Germline V lookup: CDR1 SQVTM, CDR2 ANQGSEA. Primers for the PCR totalled 60 Vbeta and 13 Jbeta. Using immunoSEQ multiplex PCR, the repertoire was profiled, and TCRdb retains in-frame clones only, with some absent. This sample has about 130,000 clones, with about 10% found just once. Sequencing was done on a sample of PBMCs. The TCR comes from a woman younger than 30 in good health and CMV-seropositive. The chain carries TRBV29-1 and TRBJ2-7; D may be TRBD2 (6 bases). CDR3 amino acids: CSVAGTSGIEQYF. DNA of the CDR3: TGCAGCGTTGCCGGGACTTCGGGTATAGAGCAGTACTTC.